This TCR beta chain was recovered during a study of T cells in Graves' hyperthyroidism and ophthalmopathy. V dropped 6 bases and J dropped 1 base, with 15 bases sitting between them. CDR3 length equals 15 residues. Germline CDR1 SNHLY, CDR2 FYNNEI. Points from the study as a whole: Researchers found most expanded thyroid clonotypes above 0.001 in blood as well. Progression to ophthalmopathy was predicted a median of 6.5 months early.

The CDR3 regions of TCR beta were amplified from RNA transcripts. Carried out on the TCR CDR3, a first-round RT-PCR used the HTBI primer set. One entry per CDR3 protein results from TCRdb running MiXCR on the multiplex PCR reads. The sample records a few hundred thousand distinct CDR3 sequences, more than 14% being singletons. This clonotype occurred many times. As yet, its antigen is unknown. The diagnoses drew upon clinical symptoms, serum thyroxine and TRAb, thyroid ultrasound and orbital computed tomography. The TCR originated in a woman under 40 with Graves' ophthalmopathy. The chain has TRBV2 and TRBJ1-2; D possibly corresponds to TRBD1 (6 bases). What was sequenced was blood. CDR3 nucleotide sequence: TGTGCCAGCAGGCATGGGACAACTGTTAACTATGGCTACACCTTC. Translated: CASRHGTTVNYGYTF.